This T cell receptor beta chain was recorded in a study of blood T cell repertoires in COVID-19. Study-wide background: The United States, Italy and Spain provided the acute and convalescent COVID-19 samples.

The CDR3 totals 17 residues. Germline V gives CDR1 SGHTA, CDR2 FQGNSA. V was clipped by 5 bases and J by 6 bases; unmatched bases: 11. Repertoires were generated with immunoSEQ multiplex PCR, while TCRdb's copy carries only in-frame clones and drops some. This table holds about 250,000 clones, roughly 85% found once. The receptor was isolated from a man aged 50 to 59 with active or convalescent COVID-19. The rearrangement links TRBV7-2 to TRBJ2-3, with 13 bases aligning to TRBD2. Material: peripheral blood. In nucleotides, the CDR3 is TGTGCCAGCAGCGTCGGGACTAGCGGGATACTCGGCGATACGCAGTATTTT. Amino acids: CASSVGTSGILGDTQYF.